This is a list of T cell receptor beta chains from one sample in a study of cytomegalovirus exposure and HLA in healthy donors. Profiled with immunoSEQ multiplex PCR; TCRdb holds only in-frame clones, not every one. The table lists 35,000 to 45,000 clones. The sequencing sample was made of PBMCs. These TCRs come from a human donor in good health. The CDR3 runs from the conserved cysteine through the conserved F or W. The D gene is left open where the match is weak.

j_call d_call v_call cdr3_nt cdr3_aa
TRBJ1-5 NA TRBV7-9 TGTGCCAGCAGCCGGGAAGGTAGCAATCAGCCCCAGCATTTT CASSREGSNQPQHF
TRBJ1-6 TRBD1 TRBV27 TGTGCCAGCAGTTTATCAGGACAGGCTAATTCACCCCTCCACTTT CASSLSGQANSPLHF
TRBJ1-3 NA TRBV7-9 TGTGCCAGCAGCTTAGCGAGGAGAAGCTCTGGAAACACCATATATTTT CASSLARRSSGNTIYF
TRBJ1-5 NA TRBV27 TGTGCCAGCAGTCCGCTTCAGGGGCTTCGGGCCCAGCATTTT CASSPLQGLRAQHF
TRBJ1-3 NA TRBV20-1 TGCAGTGCCCCGAACATAAACACCATATATTTT CSAPNINTIYF
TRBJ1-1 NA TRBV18 TGTGCCAGCCAGGAGGCAGACACTGAAGCTTTCTTT CASQEADTEAFF
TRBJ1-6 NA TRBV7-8 TGTGCCAGCACCATGGCAGGGGCCCGATCTAATTCACCCCTCCACTTT CASTMAGARSNSPLHF
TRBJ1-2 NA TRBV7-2 TGTGCCAGCAGCTTCAAAGGGGGGGCGGGAGGCTACACCTTC CASSFKGGAGGYTF
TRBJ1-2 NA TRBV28 TGTGCCAGCAATCGTAGGAGAGGGCACTATGGCTACACCTTC CASNRRRGHYGYTF
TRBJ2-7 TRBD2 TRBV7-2 TGTGCCAGCAGCTTAGATGGACTAGCGGGGGAGCAGTACTTC CASSLDGLAGEQYF
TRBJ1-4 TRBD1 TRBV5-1 TGCGCCAGCAGCTTGGTGGGACAGGGCAATAATGAAAAACTGTTTTTT CASSLVGQGNNEKLFF
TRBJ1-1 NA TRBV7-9 TGTGCCAGCAGCTTAGTATCGGTGAACACTGAAGCTTTCTTT CASSLVSVNTEAFF
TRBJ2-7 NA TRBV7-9 TGTGCCAGCAGCCCGACGCCACAGGGCCTCTCAAGGAGCTCCTACGAGCAGTACTTC CASSPTPQGLSRSSYEQYF
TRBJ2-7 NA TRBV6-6 TGTGCCAGCAGTCCTAGGGGGGGAACAGGCTATAACGAGCAGTACTTC CASSPRGGTGYNEQYF
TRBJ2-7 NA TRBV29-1 TGCAGCGTCGGAGGAGGGCCCTACGAGCAGTACTTC CSVGGGPYEQYF
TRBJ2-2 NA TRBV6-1 TGTGCCAGCACGGGGCGGGATAACACCGGGGAGCTGTTTTTT CASTGRDNTGELFF
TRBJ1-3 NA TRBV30 TGTGCCTGGAGTGTATCAGCAGGGTACTCTGGAAACACCATATATTTT CAWSVSAGYSGNTIYF
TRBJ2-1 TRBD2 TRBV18 TGTGCCAGCTCACAAATCCAGGGCCTAGCGGCTCCCGACAATGAGCAGTTCTTC CASSQIQGLAAPDNEQFF
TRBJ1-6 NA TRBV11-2 TGTGCCAGCAGCTTAGGGTCCGGGGGCGGGGGGTCACCCCTCCACTTT CASSLGSGGGGSPLHF
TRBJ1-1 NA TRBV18 TGTGCCAGCTCAAAACAGGTGCCGAGCACTGAAGCTTTCTTT CASSKQVPSTEAFF
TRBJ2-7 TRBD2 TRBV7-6 TGTGCCAGCAGCTTAGACAGCGGGGCCTCCTACGAGCAGTACTTC CASSLDSGASYEQYF
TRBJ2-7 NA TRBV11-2 TGTGCCAGCAGCTCCGGTAGCTCCTACGAGCAGTACTTC CASSSGSSYEQYF
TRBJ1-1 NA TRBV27 TGTGCCAGCAGTTTGCGCATGAACACTGAAGCTTTCTTT CASSLRMNTEAFF
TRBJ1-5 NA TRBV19 TGTGCCAGTAGTAATCCCAGGGGCCAGCTGAGCAATCAGCCCCAGCATTTT CASSNPRGQLSNQPQHF
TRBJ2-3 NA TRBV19 TGTGCCAGTAGCGAGAAGCGGGCGAGCACAGATACGCAGTATTTT CASSEKRASTDTQYF
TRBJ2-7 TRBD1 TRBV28 TGTGCCAGCAGTTTCCCCGGGACAGGGGCCTACGAGCAGTACTTC CASSFPGTGAYEQYF
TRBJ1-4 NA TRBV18 TGTGCCAGCTCACCAGGGCAGGGCTATAATGAAAAACTGTTTTTT CASSPGQGYNEKLFF
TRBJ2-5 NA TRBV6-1 TGTGCCAGCAGTGTAAATAACGGGGAGACCCAGTACTTC CASSVNNGETQYF
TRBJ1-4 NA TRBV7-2 TGTGCCAGCAGCTCGCGTGCTAATGAAAAACTGTTTTTT CASSSRANEKLFF
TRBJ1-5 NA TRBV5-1 TGCGCCAGCAGCTTGGCGGCAGGGAATCAGCCCCAGCATTTT CASSLAAGNQPQHF
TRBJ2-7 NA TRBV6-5 TGTGCCAGCAGTAGGGGGGGACCTGCCTACGAGCAGTACTTC CASSRGGPAYEQYF
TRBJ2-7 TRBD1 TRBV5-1 TGCGCCAGCACCTTGGGGACAGGGGGTCTTTACGAGCAGTACTTC CASTLGTGGLYEQYF
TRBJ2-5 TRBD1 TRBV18 TGTGCCAGCTCACCGGACAGGGTCCAAGAGACCCAGTACTTC CASSPDRVQETQYF
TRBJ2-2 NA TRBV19 TGTGCCAGTAGTAAGATCGGACTGAGGAACACCGGGGAGCTGTTTTTT CASSKIGLRNTGELFF